In its sample, the clone carrying this T cell receptor (beta chain) was seen a few times. Via MiXCR, TCRdb re-called the reads, giving one row per CDR3 protein. The sample includes roughly 300,000 distinct CDR3 sequences, around a tenth of them seen just once. The CDR3 runs to 15 residues. CDR1 and CDR2 (germline): SGHTA, FQGNSA. Between the trimmed V and J ends, which lost 4 bases and 4 bases, there was a span of 16 bases. This record belongs to a study of T cell repertoires in cytomegalovirus infection. The sequence was collected from a human donor in good health (CMV status not recorded). Some clones in this sample may be carry-over from other donors' samples. The chain combines TRBV7-2 with TRBJ2-5; D not resolved. The source material was PBMCs. CDR3 region: CASSSRPPALETQYF. DNA for the CDR3: TGTGCCAGCAGCTCCCGGCCCCCAGCCTTAGAGACCCAGTACTTC. Looking up the rest from reference TRBV7-2 and TRBJ2-5 gives the full variable domain: GAGVSQSPSNKVTEKGKDVELRCDPISGHTALYWYRQSLGQGLEFLIYFQGNSAPDKSGLPSDRFSAERTGGSVSTLTIQRTQQEDSAVYLCASSSRPPALETQYFGPGTRLLVL.